Presented here are 3 T cell receptor beta chains from one specimen sequenced in a study of shared clonotypes between healthy human individuals. The assay was immunoSEQ multiplex PCR, and TCRdb's table has in-frame clones only and misses some. The table has around 2.5 million clones, 93% seen once; the top ten hold about 0.34%. The specimen sequenced was naive CD4+ T cells from PBMCs. Subset specified: CD45RA+ positively selected. Source of these receptors: a man between 18 and 35 years old in good health. Some clones in this sample may be carry-over from other donors' samples.

The chain links TRBV11-2 to TRBJ2-5; no definite D call. The DNA matches TRBJ2-7 better at its end, which makes the J call doubtful. This CDR3 has 13 amino acids. In germline, CDR1 is SGHAT, CDR2 FQNNGV. CDR3 residues: CASSFDGPGEQYF. The CDR3 nucleotides are TGTGCCAGCAGCTTTGACGGGCCCGGCGAGCAGTACTTC.

The chain has TRBV15 and TRBJ1-2; 7 bases align to TRBD1. The V gene end was trimmed by 4 bases and the J gene end by 0 bases; junction bases not matched to a gene: 5. CDR3 length equals 15 residues. Germline V CDR1 and CDR2: LNHNV, YYDKDF (reference sequence). CDR3 coding DNA: TGTGCCACCAGCATTGGACAGGCAGCTAACTATGGCTACACCTTC. It encodes CATSIGQAANYGYTF.

This clone was observed once. The chain has TRBV5-1 and TRBJ1-6, with 8 bases identical to TRBD1. The CDR3 is 14 amino acids. The V gene's germline CDR1 is SGHRS and CDR2 YFSETQ. Germline trimming cut 4 bases from V and 7 bases from J; bases unmatched to any gene: 4. The CDR3 DNA reads TGCGCCAGCAGCGACAGGGGCGAGAATTCACCCCTCCACTTT. It codes for CASSDRGENSPLHF.